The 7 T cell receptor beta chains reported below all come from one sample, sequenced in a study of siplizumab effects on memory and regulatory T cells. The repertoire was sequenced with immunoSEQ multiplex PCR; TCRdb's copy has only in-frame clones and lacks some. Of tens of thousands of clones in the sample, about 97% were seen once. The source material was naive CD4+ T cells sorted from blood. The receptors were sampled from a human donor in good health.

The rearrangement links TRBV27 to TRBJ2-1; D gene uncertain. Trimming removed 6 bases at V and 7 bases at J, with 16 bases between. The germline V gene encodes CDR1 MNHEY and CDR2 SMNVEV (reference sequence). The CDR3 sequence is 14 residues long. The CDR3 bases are TGTGCCAGCAGGGAAAGCGACCCGGTGAATGAGCAGTTCTTC. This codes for CASRESDPVNEQFF.

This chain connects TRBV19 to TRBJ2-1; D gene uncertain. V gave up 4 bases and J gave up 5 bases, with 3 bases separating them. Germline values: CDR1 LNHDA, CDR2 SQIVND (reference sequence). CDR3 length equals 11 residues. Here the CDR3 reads CASSTHNEQFF. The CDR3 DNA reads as TGTGCCAGTAGTACCCACAATGAGCAGTTCTTC.

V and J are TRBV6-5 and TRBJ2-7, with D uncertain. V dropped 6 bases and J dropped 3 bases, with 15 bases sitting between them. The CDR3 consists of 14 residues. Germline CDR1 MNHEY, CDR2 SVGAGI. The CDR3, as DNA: TGTGCCAGCAGACCGTCGACTCGAGGCTACGAGCAGTACTTC. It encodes CASRPSTRGYEQYF.

CDR3 sequence: CASSLSSGRADNEQFF. The DNA for the CDR3 is TGTGCCAGCAGCTTATCTAGCGGGAGGGCCGATAATGAGCAGTTCTTC. V is TRBV7-2 and J is TRBJ2-1; 12 bases line up with TRBD2. The germline CDR1 and CDR2 sequences are SGHTA and FQGNSA. The CDR3 contains 16 residues. J lost 7 bases, V lost 2 bases, and 6 bases had no gene match.

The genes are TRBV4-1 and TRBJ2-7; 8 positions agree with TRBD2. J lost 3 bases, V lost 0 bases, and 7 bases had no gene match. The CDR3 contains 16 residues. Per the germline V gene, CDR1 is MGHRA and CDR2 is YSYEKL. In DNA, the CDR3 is TGCGCCAGCAGCCAAGAGGGGGTAGCGGGACTCTACGAGCAGTACTTC. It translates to CASSQEGVAGLYEQYF.

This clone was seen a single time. The CDR3, as DNA: TGTGCCTGGAATAGAGGGCTTGCGGGAGGGAGGGGCTCCTACAATGAGCAGTTCTTC. Protein: CAWNRGLAGGRGSYNEQFF. The J gene is TRBJ2-1, the V gene TRBV30; 9 nucleotides line up with TRBD2. CDR3 length: 19 amino acids. CDR1 and CDR2 (germline): GTSNPN, SVGIG (reference sequence). The trim removed 4 bases at V and 0 bases at J, leaving 16 bases unmatched.

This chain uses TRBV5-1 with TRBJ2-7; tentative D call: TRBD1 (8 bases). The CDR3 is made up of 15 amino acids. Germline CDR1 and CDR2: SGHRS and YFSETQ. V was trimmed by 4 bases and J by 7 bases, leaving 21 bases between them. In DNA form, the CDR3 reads TGCGCCAGCAGCAGAGGTCCCGGACAGGGAGGGGAGCAGTACTTC. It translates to CASSRGPGQGGEQYF.